A selection of T cell receptor beta chains follows, all from one sample in a study. Using its own MiXCR run on the 5' RACE reads, TCRdb lists one record per CDR3 protein. The table lists 60,000 to 65,000 distinct CDR3 sequences, roughly 30% of them singletons. Sequencing used tumor-infiltrating naive CD4+ T cells sorted from the breast tumor. Every receptor here comes from a female donor with breast cancer. Both conserved end residues are part of each CDR3. A D gene is named only where the DNA matches it firmly. The size of a clone is reported for some rows only, either as once, few or many, or as a class for expanded clones.

clone_size d_call j_call v_call cdr3_aa cdr3_nt
. . TRBJ2-1 TRBV11-2 CASSFLTGVNEQFF TGTGCCAGCAGCTTTCTTACGGGAGTCAATGAGCAGTTCTTC
few . TRBJ2-2 TRBV7-3 CASSQTPNTGELFF TGTGCCAGCAGCCAGACACCGAACACCGGGGAGCTGTTTTTT
. . TRBJ2-5 TRBV2 CASTYEETQYF TGTGCCAGCACTTATGAAGAGACCCAGTACTTC
. TRBD1 TRBJ1-2 TRBV28 CASSSLTGAYGYTF TGTGCCAGCAGTTCCCTGACAGGGGCCTATGGCTACACCTTC
. . TRBJ1-2 TRBV5-1 CASSFGQRNYGYTF TGCGCCAGCAGCTTCGGACAGCGGAATTATGGCTACACCTTC
many . TRBJ1-2 TRBV29-1 CSVTGRSDGYTF TGCAGCGTCACAGGGCGCTCGGATGGCTACACCTTC
. . TRBJ2-1 TRBV20-1 CSARDRAGSSYNEQFF TGCAGTGCTAGAGATCGAGCCGGGAGCTCCTACAATGAGCAGTTCTTC
. . TRBJ2-3 TRBV24-1 CATSETGTTDTQYF TGTGCCACCAGTGAAACCGGGACTACAGATACGCAGTATTTT
once . TRBJ1-1 TRBV7-3 CASSAGQTTEAFF TGTGCCAGCAGTGCTGGACAGACGACTGAAGCTTTCTTT
few TRBD1 TRBJ1-4 TRBV7-6 CASSLGTGGSVFEKLFF TGTGCCAGCAGCTTAGGGACAGGGGGATCAGTCTTTGAAAAACTGTTTTTT
. . TRBJ2-3 TRBV6-1 CASSELTSTDTQYF TGTGCCAGCAGTGAACTTACTAGCACAGATACGCAGTATTTT
. . TRBJ2-2 TRBV2 CASRAGGFPHTGELFF TGTGCCAGCAGAGCTGGCGGGTTCCCCCACACCGGGGAGCTGTTTTTT
few . TRBJ2-2 TRBV7-9 CASSLIQGGPGELFF TGTGCCAGCAGCTTAATCCAGGGGGGACCAGGGGAGCTGTTTTTT
. TRBD1 TRBJ1-1 TRBV20-1 CSAKRGRGSAEAFF TGCAGTGCTAAAAGGGGGCGCGGGTCTGCTGAAGCTTTCTTT
many TRBD2 TRBJ2-1 TRBV6-2/TRBV6-3 CASSFPLAGRIDEQFF TGTGCCAGCAGTTTCCCGCTAGCGGGACGAATCGATGAGCAGTTCTTC
few . TRBJ2-3 TRBV5-1 CASSDTYTQYF TGCGCCAGCAGCGACACCTATACGCAGTATTTT
few . TRBJ2-1 TRBV7-9 CASSQRTGSYNEQFF TGTGCCAGCAGCCAACGAACGGGTTCCTACAATGAGCAGTTCTTC
many . TRBJ1-6 TRBV20-1 CSARPGGKTAPLHF TGCAGTGCTAGGCCGGGGGGCAAGACGGCACCCCTCCACTTT
few TRBD2 TRBJ2-1 TRBV28 CASNPGGLSGEQFF TGTGCCAGCAACCCCGGGGGACTATCCGGTGAGCAGTTCTTC
many . TRBJ1-1 TRBV5-1 CASSLDGPPTSMAFF TGCGCCAGCAGCTTGGACGGTCCCCCTACTAGTATGGCTTTCTTT
few . TRBJ1-1 TRBV6-5 CASSSRERNTEAFF TGTGCCAGCAGCTCCCGGGAAAGGAACACTGAAGCTTTCTTT
. TRBD2 TRBJ2-1 TRBV5-1 CASSFLAGVESSYDEQFF TGCGCCAGCAGCTTTCTAGCGGGAGTCGAGAGCTCCTACGATGAGCAGTTCTTC
. TRBD1 TRBJ1-5 TRBV12-3/TRBV12-4 CASSFGQAEYSNQPQHF TGTGCCAGCAGCTTCGGACAGGCTGAATATAGCAATCAGCCCCAGCATTTT
. . TRBJ1-2 TRBV15 CTTSRVTQVNGYTF TGTACCACCTCGAGGGTCACACAGGTAAATGGCTACACCTTC
. TRBD1 TRBJ2-1 TRBV10-1 CASSERQGGYNEQFF TGCGCCAGCAGTGAGAGACAGGGTGGCTACAATGAGCAGTTCTTC
. TRBD2 TRBJ2-1 TRBV7-2 CASSLAKLAGGPRSNEQFF TGTGCCAGCAGCTTAGCGAAACTAGCGGGAGGCCCAAGGTCCAATGAGCAGTTCTTC
many TRBD1 TRBJ2-7 TRBV20-1 CSASVGQGFDEQYF TGCAGTGCTAGTGTGGGACAGGGTTTCGACGAGCAGTACTTC
few TRBD1 TRBJ2-1 TRBV11-3 CASSTTAGGLDEQFF TGTGCCAGCAGCACCACCGCAGGGGGTCTCGATGAGCAGTTCTTC
. . TRBJ1-1 TRBV4-1 CASSQVKPNTEAFF TGCGCCAGCAGCCAAGTGAAACCGAACACTGAAGCTTTCTTT